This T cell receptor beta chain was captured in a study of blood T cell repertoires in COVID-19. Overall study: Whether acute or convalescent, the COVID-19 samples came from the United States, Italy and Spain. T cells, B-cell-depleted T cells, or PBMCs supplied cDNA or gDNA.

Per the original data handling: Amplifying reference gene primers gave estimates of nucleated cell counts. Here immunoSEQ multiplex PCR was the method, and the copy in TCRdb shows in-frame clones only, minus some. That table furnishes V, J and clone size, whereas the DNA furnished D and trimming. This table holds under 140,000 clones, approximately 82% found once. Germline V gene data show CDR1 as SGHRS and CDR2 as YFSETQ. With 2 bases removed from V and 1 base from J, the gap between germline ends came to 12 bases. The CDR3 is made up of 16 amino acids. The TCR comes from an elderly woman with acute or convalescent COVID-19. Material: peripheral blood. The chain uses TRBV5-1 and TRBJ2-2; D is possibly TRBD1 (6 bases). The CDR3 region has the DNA TGCGCCAGCAGCTTTACCGGGACACTGAACACCGGGGAGCTGTTTTTT. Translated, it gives CASSFTGTLNTGELFF.